The rows below give T cell receptor beta chains drawn from one sample of a study of T cell changes during pregnancy in multiple sclerosis. Sequencing used immunoSEQ multiplex PCR; TCRdb keeps in-frame clones, though not all of them. The top ten hold 4.5% to 5.5% of the sample, which has more than 25,000 clones, 92% seen once. The sample in question was peripheral blood, obtained in the first trimester of pregnancy. Receptors were obtained from a female donor in good health, enrolled as a control in a pregnancy study. The CDR3 runs from the conserved cysteine through the conserved F or W. Each record gives: J gene, V gene, D gene, clone size, CDR3 DNA, CDR3 protein. A D gene is named only where the DNA matches it firmly. Expanded clones get a size class; other rows say once, few or many, or leave the size out.

TRBJ1-1	TRBV7-8	NA	NA	TGTGCCAGCAGCTTAGGCACAGTCACTGAAGCTTTCTTT	CASSLGTVTEAFF
TRBJ1-1	TRBV6-6	NA	NA	TGTGCCAGCAGTTGGGAGGCGAGGAACACTGAAGCTTTCTTT	CASSWEARNTEAFF
TRBJ2-7	TRBV18	TRBD1	NA	TGTGCCAGCTCACTGGGACAGGGTTACAACGAGCAGTACTTC	CASSLGQGYNEQYF
TRBJ1-2	TRBV12-5	NA	NA	TGTGCTAGTGGTTCCCTCCGGACAGAATCCTATGGCTACACCTTC	CASGSLRTESYGYTF
TRBJ2-2	TRBV25-1	NA	NA	TGTGCCAGCACATTCGGGATTGCCGGGGAGCTGTTTTTT	CASTFGIAGELFF
TRBJ1-2	TRBV6-1	NA	NA	TGTGCCAGCAGTGAATCCGAGTGGAACTATGGCTACACCTTC	CASSESEWNYGYTF
TRBJ2-1	TRBV11-3	NA	NA	TGTGCCAGCAGCTTAGGGTCGGGGGGCCCTTACAATGAGCAGTTCTTC	CASSLGSGGPYNEQFF
TRBJ1-5	TRBV18	TRBD1	NA	TGTGCCAGCTCACTAAAGGGACAGGGGGCATATAGCAATCAGCCCCAGCATTTT	CASSLKGQGAYSNQPQHF
TRBJ2-3	TRBV11-2	TRBD2	NA	TGTGCCAGCAGCTTAAGGACTAGCGCCACAGATACGCAGTATTTT	CASSLRTSATDTQYF
TRBJ2-5	TRBV18	TRBD2	NA	TGTGCCAGCTCACCAGGGGGTAGCGGGAGTGAGACCCAGTACTTC	CASSPGGSGSETQYF
TRBJ1-4	TRBV19	TRBD1	NA	TGTGCCACCCGGACAGGGGGCTCAACTAATGAAAAACTGTTTTTT	CATRTGGSTNEKLFF
TRBJ2-7	TRBV29-1	TRBD2	NA	TGCAGCGTTGAAGGAGGGCGGGGGGGCCTCTACGAGCAGTACTTC	CSVEGGRGGLYEQYF
TRBJ1-1	TRBV7-9	NA	NA	TGTGCCAGCAGCTTAGGAGGTTCCCAGAACACTGAAGCTTTCTTT	CASSLGGSQNTEAFF
TRBJ1-2	TRBV19	NA	NA	TGTGCCAGTAGTATAGATCCAGGCAACTATGGCTACACCTTC	CASSIDPGNYGYTF
TRBJ2-3	TRBV2	NA	NA	TGTGCCAGCAGTGAGTCGTACGGGGATACGCAGTATTTT	CASSESYGDTQYF
TRBJ2-2	TRBV19	NA	NA	TGTGCCACCACGGTGGGGGCCACCGGGGAGCTGTTTTTT	CATTVGATGELFF
TRBJ2-1	TRBV29-1	NA	NA	TGCAGCGTTCCCCTCTTCGAGGGCAATGAGCAGTTCTTC	CSVPLFEGNEQFF
TRBJ2-7	TRBV10-3	TRBD2	NA	TGTGCCACCGACCCCGGCGGGGGGGGGAGCGAGCAGTACTTC	CATDPGGGGSEQYF
TRBJ1-5	TRBV12-5	NA	few	TGTGCTAGTGGTGCGGGGTTCAATCAGCCCCAGCATTTT	CASGAGFNQPQHF
TRBJ1-1	TRBV2	NA	NA	TGTGCCAGCAGTGAAGGCGTCCCTAACACTGAAGCTTTCTTT	CASSEGVPNTEAFF
TRBJ1-2	TRBV6-5	TRBD1	NA	TGTGCCAGCAGTTACGATGGGACAGGGGGCTTCTATGGCTACACCTTC	CASSYDGTGGFYGYTF
TRBJ1-4	TRBV19	NA	NA	TGTGCCAGTAGTGCCAGGGATTTTAGTGAAAAACTGTTTTTT	CASSARDFSEKLFF
TRBJ1-3	TRBV14	TRBD1	NA	TGTGCCAGCAGCCCAAAGACAGGGTTGAACACCATATATTTT	CASSPKTGLNTIYF
TRBJ2-2	TRBV6-5	NA	NA	TGTGCCAGCAGACCCCCAGGCCGGACCGGGGAGCTGTTTTTT	CASRPPGRTGELFF
TRBJ1-1	TRBV11-2	NA	NA	TGTGCCAGCAGCTCGAGGAGGCAGGCCGTCAACACTGAAGCTTTCTTT	CASSSRRQAVNTEAFF
TRBJ1-1	TRBV9	NA	once	TGTGCCAGCAGCGTAGGGGTAGGGCAGGGGAACACTGAAGCTTTCTTT	CASSVGVGQGNTEAFF
TRBJ1-4	TRBV5-1	NA	NA	TGCGCCAGCAGCTTGGCCGACGGGGGGAGAAATGAAAAACTGTTTTTT	CASSLADGGRNEKLFF
TRBJ2-7	TRBV6-6	NA	NA	TGTGCCAGCAGCCTCGGACTACCCACCTACGAGCAGTACTTC	CASSLGLPTYEQYF
TRBJ2-7	TRBV30	NA	NA	TGTGCCTGGAGTGTACCCCCCCAGAGGGTCGAGCAGTACTTC	CAWSVPPQRVEQYF
TRBJ2-3	TRBV2	NA	NA	TGTGCCAGTCAAAGCGGTGGGGAGGATACGCAGTATTTT	CASQSGGEDTQYF
TRBJ2-3	TRBV6-4	TRBD2	once	TGTGCCAGCAGTGAGGGGACTAGCGGAGGCACAGATACGCAGTATTTT	CASSEGTSGGTDTQYF
TRBJ2-7	TRBV15	NA	NA	TGTGCCACCAGCAGAGATCGGTCCTACGAGCAGTACTTC	CATSRDRSYEQYF
TRBJ2-5	TRBV19	NA	NA	TGTGCCAGTAGTATCACCGGGATCGAACAGACCCAGTACTTC	CASSITGIEQTQYF
TRBJ2-1	TRBV9	TRBD2	NA	TGTGCCAGCAGCGCAGGGACTAGCGGCACCTACAATGAGCAGTTCTTC	CASSAGTSGTYNEQFF
TRBJ1-2	TRBV5-1	NA	once	TGCGCCAGCAGCTTGGTTAGCGGGAACTATGGCTACACCTTC	CASSLVSGNYGYTF
TRBJ1-4	TRBV5-4	TRBD1	NA	TGTGCCAGCAGCCAAGAGGACAGGCCTAATGAAAAACTGTTTTTT	CASSQEDRPNEKLFF
TRBJ1-1	TRBV19	TRBD1	NA	TGTGCCAGTAGTATGGGCAGGGGGCGTAAATTAAACACTGAAGCTTTCTTT	CASSMGRGRKLNTEAFF
TRBJ2-1	TRBV7-6	TRBD2	NA	TGTGCCAGCAGTTCCACTAGCGCCTTCAATGAGCAGTTCTTC	CASSSTSAFNEQFF
TRBJ1-2	TRBV6-1	TRBD1	NA	TGTGCCAGCAGTCCCCAGGACAGGGGAGACTATGGCTACACCTTC	CASSPQDRGDYGYTF
TRBJ2-3	TRBV18	NA	NA	TGTGCCAGCTCACTACTACAGGGATTTGGCACAGATACGCAGTATTTT	CASSLLQGFGTDTQYF
TRBJ2-1	TRBV9	TRBD2	NA	TGTGCCAGCAGCCCCCGAACTAGCGGGGCTGAGCAGTTCTTC	CASSPRTSGAEQFF
TRBJ2-1	TRBV14	TRBD2	NA	TGTGCCAGCAGCTTCTCCTCTAGCGGGAGAGGTGAGCAGTTCTTC	CASSFSSSGRGEQFF
TRBJ2-1	TRBV5-1	TRBD2	NA	TGCGCCAGCAGCTTGTGGCTAGCGGGAGAGTTTGGTGAGCAGTTCTTC	CASSLWLAGEFGEQFF
TRBJ2-7	TRBV10-3	NA	NA	TGTGCCATCAGTGAGATAGGGGACGAGCAGTACTTC	CAISEIGDEQYF
TRBJ2-1	TRBV7-9	TRBD2	NA	TGTGCCAGCAGCTTTAAGCTAGCGGGAGGGCCGGGTGAGCAGTTCTTC	CASSFKLAGGPGEQFF
TRBJ2-6	TRBV19	TRBD1	NA	TGTGCCAGTAGTATGCCGGGACAGGCCTCTGGGGCCAACGTCCTGACTTTC	CASSMPGQASGANVLTF
TRBJ1-2	TRBV27	NA	NA	TGTGCCAGCAGTTTCGGCAGGGGAGGGGGCTACACCTTC	CASSFGRGGGYTF
TRBJ1-2	TRBV30	NA	NA	TGTGCCTGGAGTACCAGCTATGGCTACACCTTC	CAWSTSYGYTF
TRBJ1-1	TRBV4-1	NA	NA	TGCGCCAGCAGCCCAGGGGCAGGGGCCCAGGTCACTGAAGCTTTCTTT	CASSPGAGAQVTEAFF
TRBJ2-7	TRBV30	TRBD2	NA	TGTGCCTGGATGCACGGGACTAGCGGGATACGCGAGCAGTACTTC	CAWMHGTSGIREQYF